This T cell receptor beta chain came from a study of cytomegalovirus exposure and HLA in healthy donors. Looking at the study overall: A preliminary data release comprised about 85 million unique TCRs obtained from HLA-typed donors. Study results and limitations: TCR beta V segments were, for the most part, productive about 87% or about 30% of the time in an earlier analysis.

V was clipped by 0 bases and J by 0 bases, with 9 bases between them. Germline CDR1 is MNHEY and CDR2 is SVGAGI. This CDR3 comprises 15 residues. As to this clone: Its cognate antigen is unknown.

Vbeta (60) and Jbeta (13) primers were used in the PCR. Here immunoSEQ multiplex PCR was the method, and the copy in TCRdb shows in-frame clones only, minus some. The sample shows roughly 130,000 clones, around 77% of them seen only once. Sequenced: PBMCs. This rearrangement joins TRBV6-5 to TRBJ2-7, with a tentative D call TRBD1 (5 bases). The source of this sequence is a man aged 25 to 40 in good health and CMV-seronegative. CDR3 protein: CASSYSQGYSYEQYF. In DNA form, the CDR3 reads TGTGCCAGCAGTTACTCTCAGGGCTACTCCTACGAGCAGTACTTC.